One T cell receptor beta chain is described in this entry. The entry originates in a study of blood T cells in healthy people across ages. Trimming shortened V by 5 bases and J by 1 base, and 14 bases separated the two germline ends. The germline CDR1 and CDR2 sequences are SGHVS and FQNEAQ. The CDR3 totals 15 residues. A sample-barcoded 5' primer and a J-beta primer mix were used in a second PCR of roughly 7 to 11 cycles. TCRdb re-derived calls from the 5' RACE reads in MiXCR, one entry per CDR3 protein. Found here are approximately 800,000 distinct CDR3 sequences, less than 80% of them singletons; the top ten hold 28%.

The receptor comes from a man aged 25-40 years in good health. The sequenced sample was blood. This chain connects TRBV7-8 to TRBJ2-5; possibly TRBD2 for D (5 bases). The DNA for the CDR3 is TGTGCCAGCAGCCCCCTGGTGGGAGTCCAAGAGACCCAGTACTTC. It specifies CASSPLVGVQETQYF. The entire variable domain, with the rest obtained from reference TRBV7-8 and TRBJ2-5, is as follows: GAGVSQSPRYKVAKRGQDVALRCDPISGHVSLFWYQQALGQGPEFLTYFQNEAQLDKSGLPSDRFFAERPEGSVSTLKIQRTQQEDSAVYLCASSPLVGVQETQYFGPGTRLLVL.